The present T cell receptor beta chain was sequenced within a study of CXCR3-negative and CXCR3-positive naive CD8 T cells. The CDR3 totals 15 residues. Germline V lookup: CDR1 DFQATT, CDR2 SNEGSKA (reference sequence). The authors made the TRB cDNA libraries by 5' RACE using UMI labels. Following a re-call of the 5' RACE reads, TCRdb has one entry per CDR3 protein and lacks DNA. This sample contains about 130,000 distinct CDR3 sequences. This chain links TRBV20-1 with TRBJ2-5; TCRdb's D call, TRBD1, is unchecked because there is no DNA. The TCR was taken from a human donor in good health. Some clones in this sample may be carry-over from other donors' samples. The specimen sequenced was naive CXCR3- CD8+ T cells from blood. The sample's subset: CD45RO-CCR7+CD27+CD95- naive CD8+ T cells lacking CXCR3 (TNR3-). The CDR3 region is CSADGTGMYQETQYF.